The entry below gives a single TCR beta chain sequence along with its context. This sample is drawn from a study of immune characterization of retroperitoneal liposarcoma. One entry per CDR3 protein, called by TCRdb with MiXCR from the PCR reads. The sample has 4,000 to 4,500 distinct CDR3 sequences, roughly 35% seen once; the top ten hold around 29%. Per the germline V gene, CDR1 is MNHEY and CDR2 is SVGAGI. The CDR3 has 16 amino acids. After removal of 1 base from V and 8 bases from J, the junction contained 10 bases not matched to a gene. The chain has TRBV6-5 and TRBJ1-4, with 7 bases fitting TRBD1. The receptor was derived from a male donor with retroperitoneal liposarcoma. Sequencing was performed on tumor tissue. The CDR3 protein is CASSYYPPPGQEKLFF. The CDR3 DNA follows: TGTGCCAGCAGTTACTACCCACCCCCGGGACAGGAAAAACTGTTTTTT.